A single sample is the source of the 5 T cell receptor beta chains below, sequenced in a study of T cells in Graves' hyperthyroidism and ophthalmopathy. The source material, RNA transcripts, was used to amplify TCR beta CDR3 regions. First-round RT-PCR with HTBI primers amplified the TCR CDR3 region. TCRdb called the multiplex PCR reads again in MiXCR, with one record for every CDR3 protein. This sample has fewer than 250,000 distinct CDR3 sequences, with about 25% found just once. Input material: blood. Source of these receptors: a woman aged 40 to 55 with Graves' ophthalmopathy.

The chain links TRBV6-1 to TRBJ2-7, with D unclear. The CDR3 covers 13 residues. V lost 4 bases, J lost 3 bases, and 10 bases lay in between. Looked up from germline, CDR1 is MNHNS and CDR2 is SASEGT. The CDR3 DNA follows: TGTGCCAGCAGTGTCGCCATTAGCTACGAGCAGTACTTC. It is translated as CASSVAISYEQYF.

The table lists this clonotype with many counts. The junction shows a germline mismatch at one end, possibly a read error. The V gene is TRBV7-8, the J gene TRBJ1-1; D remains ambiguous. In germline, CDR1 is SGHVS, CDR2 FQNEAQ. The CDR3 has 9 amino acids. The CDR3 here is CASSLPPEF. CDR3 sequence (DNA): TGTGCCAGCAGCCTCCCCCCGGAGTTT. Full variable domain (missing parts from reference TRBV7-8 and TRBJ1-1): GAGVSQSPRYKVAKRGQDVALRCDPISGHVSLFWYQQALGQGPEFLTYFQNEAQLDKSGLPSDRFFAERPEGSVSTLKIQRTQQEDSAVYLCASSLPPEFGQGTRLTVV.

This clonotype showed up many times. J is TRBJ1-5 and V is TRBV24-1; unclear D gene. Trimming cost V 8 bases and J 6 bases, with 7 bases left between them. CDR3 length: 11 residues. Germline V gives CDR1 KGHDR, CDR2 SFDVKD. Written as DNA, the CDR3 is TGTGCCACCACCCCAGGTCAGCCCCAGCATTTT. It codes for CATTPGQPQHF.

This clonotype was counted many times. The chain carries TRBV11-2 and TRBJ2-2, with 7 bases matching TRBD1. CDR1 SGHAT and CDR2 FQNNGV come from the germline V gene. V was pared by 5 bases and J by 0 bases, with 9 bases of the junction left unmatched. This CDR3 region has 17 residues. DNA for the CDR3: TGTGCCAGCAGCCCCGTGGTGGGGACAGCGAACACCGGGGAGCTGTTTTTT. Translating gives CASSPVVGTANTGELFF. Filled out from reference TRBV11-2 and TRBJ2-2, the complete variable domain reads EAGVAQSPRYKIIEKRQSVAFWCNPISGHATLYWYQQILGQGPKLLIQFQNNGVVDDSQLPKDRFSAERLKGVDSTLKIQPAKLEDSAVYLCASSPVVGTANTGELFFGEGSRLTVL.

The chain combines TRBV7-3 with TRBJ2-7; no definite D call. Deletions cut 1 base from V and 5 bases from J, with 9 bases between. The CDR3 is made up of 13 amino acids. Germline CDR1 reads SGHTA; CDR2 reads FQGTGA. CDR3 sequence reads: CASSLIAPDEQYF. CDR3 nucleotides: TGTGCCAGCAGCTTAATAGCACCAGACGAGCAGTACTTC.